The sequence of this TCR beta chain was determined in a study of blood T cell repertoires in COVID-19. Study background: The cDNA or gDNA used as material had been derived from T cells, B-cell-depleted T cells, or PBMCs.

Original analysis: For nucleated cells, counts were estimated from reference gene primer amplification. Generated by immunoSEQ multiplex PCR, the TCRdb table keeps only in-frame clones and is missing some. D and trimming come from the DNA, and the V and J calls and clone size come from that table. The sample has more than 200,000 clones; roughly 80% are singletons. This clone was seen a handful of times. V shed 6 bases and J shed 0 bases, with 16 bases lying between them. CDR3 length equals 16 residues. Germline CDR1 is WSHSY and CDR2 is SAAADI. The chain uses TRBV10-2 and TRBJ2-3; TRBD2 might be the D (6 bases). This receptor was obtained from a woman of 80 years or more with acute or convalescent COVID-19. The sequencing sample was made of peripheral blood. The CDR3 sequence: CASSNPLATSTDTQYF. The CDR3 nucleotides are TGCGCCAGCAGCAACCCACTAGCTACTAGCACAGATACGCAGTATTTT.